These 14 T cell receptor beta chains came from one sample sequenced in a study of blood T cell repertoires in COVID-19. Assay used: immunoSEQ multiplex PCR; TCRdb lists only in-frame clones, some missing. Altogether a few hundred thousand clones are present, around 89% being singletons, with the ten largest covering roughly 3.7%. The sequenced sample consisted of PBMCs or T cells enriched from blood (not recorded which). All receptors come from a young woman who had recovered from COVID-19.

The genes are TRBV6-5 and TRBJ1-1, with no clear D. The V gene lost 7 bases and the J gene lost 4 bases, with 16 bases spanning the gap. The CDR3 is made up of 14 amino acids. Germline lookup yields CDR1 MNHEY and CDR2 SVGAGI. The DNA of the CDR3 is TGTGCCAGCACCCGTTCCGGCGGAGGCACTGAAGCTTTCTTT. Encoded protein: CASTRSGGGTEAFF.

The chain uses TRBV19 and TRBJ1-2; D is perhaps TRBD1 (6 bases). CDR1 LNHDA and CDR2 SQIVND come from the germline V gene (reference sequence). V lost 1 base to trimming and J lost 0 bases, with 18 bases between them. CDR3 size: 18 residues. CDR3 region: CASSIAIAGTFSNYGYTF. CDR3 in DNA: TGTGCCAGTAGTATAGCTATAGCCGGGACATTCTCTAACTATGGCTACACCTTC.

V gene TRBV5-1 combines with J gene TRBJ2-3, with D possibly being TRBD2 (6 bases). Trimming left V 3 bases short and J 4 bases short, with 15 bases between. The CDR3 length is 15 residues. Germline CDR1 and CDR2: SGHRS and YFSETQ. As DNA, the CDR3 is TGCGCCAGCAGCTCCCCTTCTTCTAGCGCAGATACGCAGTATTTT. Protein sequence: CASSSPSSSADTQYF.

This chain connects TRBV7-6 to TRBJ2-3; 9 bases map to TRBD2. This CDR3 is 15 amino acids long. V dropped 5 bases and J dropped 1; count of bases not matched to a gene: 4. Germline V gene lookup returns CDR1 SGHVS and CDR2 FNYEAQ. The DNA for the CDR3 is TGTGCCAGCAGCCCGAGGACTAGCGGCACAGATACGCAGTATTTT. Amino acids: CASSPRTSGTDTQYF.

The V call is TRBV7-8, the J call TRBJ2-1; TRBD2 aligns across 11 bases. J gave up 8 bases and V 5 bases, and 8 bases lay outside the gene matches. This CDR3 is built from 15 residues. Germline V gene data show CDR1 as SGHVS and CDR2 as FQNEAQ. In DNA form, the CDR3 reads TGTGCCAGCAGCCCTACTAGCGGGAGTGTCCATGAGCAGTTCTTC. The encoded protein is CASSPTSGSVHEQFF.

The chain recombines TRBV28 with TRBJ2-7; TRBD2 agrees at 10 bases. Germline V CDR1 and CDR2: MDHEN, SYDVKM. With V trimmed by 4 bases and J by 4 bases, 10 bases remained unmatched. The CDR3 runs 16 residues. The CDR3 bases are TGTGCCAGCAGTTCTCCTAGCGTGGGACTAGCGTACGAGCAGTACTTC. It yields the protein CASSSPSVGLAYEQYF.

The V gene is TRBV4-3, the J gene TRBJ1-2, with TRBD1 matching over 10 bases. Unmatched junction bases numbered 2, after V lost 0 bases and J lost 4 bases. Germline lookup yields CDR1 LGHNA and CDR2 YSLEER. CDR3 length: 15 amino acids. The CDR3 coding sequence is TGCGCCAGCAGCCAAGAAGGGACAGGGGTCTATGGCTACACCTTC. Translated: CASSQEGTGVYGYTF.

CDR3 region: CASSETRLPPYEQYF. Written as DNA, the CDR3 is TGTGCCAGCAGTGAGACCAGGTTACCGCCCTACGAGCAGTACTTC. This sequence joins TRBV27 and TRBJ2-7; D call uncertain. Germline lookup yields CDR1 MNHEY and CDR2 SMNVEV (reference sequence). The V and J ends lost 5 bases and 2 bases respectively, with 16 bases between them. The CDR3 sequence is 15 residues long.

Written as DNA, the CDR3 is TGTGCCAGCAGTTACCAAGCGGGAGGGCGAGTAGATGAGCAGTTCTTC. Protein sequence: CASSYQAGGRVDEQFF. The rearrangement links TRBV28 to TRBJ2-1; 10 bases agree with TRBD2. V lost 4 bases and J lost 8; bases outside the gene matches: 11. The length of the CDR3 is 16 residues. The germline V gene has CDR1 MDHEN and CDR2 SYDVKM.

The J gene is TRBJ1-4, the V gene TRBV20-1; perhaps TRBD1 as D (6 bases). The V and J ends lost 3 bases and 3 bases respectively, with 11 bases between them. This CDR3 comprises 14 residues. The germline CDR1 and CDR2 sequences are DFQATT and SNEGSKA (reference sequence). The CDR3 coding sequence is TGCAGTGCTAGTATGGCAGGGGCTAATGAAAAACTGTTTTTT. Its protein product is CSASMAGANEKLFF.

The chain uses TRBV19 and TRBJ1-3, with TRBD1 matching over 10 bases. The CDR3 consists of 15 residues. In germline, CDR1 is LNHDA, CDR2 SQIVND (reference sequence). The V and J ends lost 8 bases and 4 bases, in that order; junction bases with no gene match: 8. The CDR3 nucleotides read TGTGCCAGTGGGAAGGACAGGGGGAGAGGAAACACCATATATTTT. It yields the protein CASGKDRGRGNTIYF.

This chain links TRBV21-1 with TRBJ2-3; the table's TRBD2 call for D was not verified on the DNA. TRBV21-1 is an annotated pseudogene. The length of the CDR3 is 21 residues. The CDR3 spells CASSKARVDWGLAGVTDTQYF. DNA of the CDR3: TGTGCCAGCAGCAAAGCAAGGGTAGACTGGGGGCTAGCGGGAGTCACAGATACGCAGTATTTT.

This clone appeared a single time. CDR3 loop: CASSKNPGGFNGYTF. CDR3 in DNA: TGTGCCAGCAGCAAAAATCCAGGGGGCTTCAATGGCTACACCTTC. V gene TRBV21-1 combines with J gene TRBJ1-2; the table calls TRBD1, which could not be checked here. TRBV21-1 is noted as a pseudogene. The CDR3 has 15 residues.

This clone was observed once. The chain couples TRBV6-5 to TRBJ2-1; TRBD2 agrees at 11 bases. Germline V lookup: CDR1 MNHEY, CDR2 SVGAGI. V shed 2 bases, J shed 7 bases, and the junction held 7 bases outside the gene matches. CDR3 length: 16 residues. The CDR3 sequence is CASSYERTSGPNEQFF. The CDR3 coding sequence is TGTGCCAGCAGTTACGAAAGGACTAGCGGGCCAAATGAGCAGTTCTTC.